The 18 T cell receptor beta chains below were found in one sample sequenced in a study of blood T cell repertoires in COVID-19. This table comes from immunoSEQ multiplex PCR, and its TCRdb copy is limited to in-frame clones, with some not included. Among around 300,000 clones listed, approximately 91% were seen once. Sequenced sample: peripheral blood. The receptor source for this set is a man between 18 and 35 years old with active or convalescent COVID-19.

The chain combines TRBV7-2 with TRBJ1-1; D unclear. CDR3 length: 13 residues. Germline CDR1 reads SGHTA; CDR2 reads FQGNSA. Trimming left V 2 bases short and J 0 bases short, with 4 bases between. The CDR3 DNA sequence: TGTGCCAGCAGCTTACACATGAACACTGAAGCTTTCTTT. Translation: CASSLHMNTEAFF.

The V gene is TRBV6-5, the J gene TRBJ1-1; D perhaps matches TRBD1 (6 bases). CDR1 and CDR2 (germline): MNHEY, SVGAGI. The CDR3 length is 14 residues. Trimming took off 6 bases at V and 0 bases at J, with 11 bases between the two ends. The CDR3 DNA sequence: TGTGCCAGCAGACCGGGACAAATGAACACTGAAGCTTTCTTT. It yields the protein CASRPGQMNTEAFF.

V is TRBV4-1 and J is TRBJ2-1; 15 bases fit TRBD2. Germline V gives CDR1 MGHRA, CDR2 YSYEKL. The junction had 15 bases not matched to a gene; V was cut back by 4 bases and J by 8 bases. The CDR3 is 19 residues long. This chain's CDR3 is CASSPLGLAGGGTLDEQFF. The CDR3 coding sequence is TGCGCCAGCAGCCCACTGGGACTAGCGGGGGGAGGCACTCTAGATGAGCAGTTCTTC.

The chain links TRBV20-1 to TRBJ1-1, with D unclear. CDR3 size: 11 residues. CDR1 is DFQATT and CDR2 is SNEGSKA in the germline V gene (reference sequence). V was clipped by 0 bases and J by 7 bases, with 6 bases between them. CDR3 DNA sequence: TGCAGTGCTAGAGATCCATTTGAAGCTTTCTTT. It is translated as CSARDPFEAFF.

V gene TRBV7-2 combines with J gene TRBJ2-5, with 9 bases identical to TRBD1. J lost 4 bases, V lost 5 bases, and 2 bases had no gene match. CDR1 SGHTA and CDR2 FQGNSA come from the germline V gene. The CDR3 contains 13 residues. CDR3 DNA: TGTGCCAGCAGCCCGACAGGGGGAGAGACCCAGTACTTC. Its protein product is CASSPTGGETQYF.

The chain has TRBV6-5 and TRBJ1-2; 8 bases fit TRBD1. V was clipped by 2 bases and J by 5 bases; unmatched bases: 10. Germline V CDR1 and CDR2: MNHEY, SVGAGI. The CDR3 extends over 16 amino acids. The CDR3 DNA sequence: TGTGCCAGCAGTTACGCTGGACAGGGTGGGATATATGGCTACACCTTC. Its translation: CASSYAGQGGIYGYTF.

The chain couples TRBV19 to TRBJ2-7; 7 bases map to TRBD2. This CDR3 is built from 15 residues. CDR1 is LNHDA, CDR2 SQIVND, per germline (reference sequence). The V and J ends lost 4 bases and 7 bases, in that order; junction bases with no gene match: 13. In nucleotides, the CDR3 is TGTGCCAGTAGTACCGCCGGGACTACATCCTTGGAGCAGTACTTC. Encoded protein: CASSTAGTTSLEQYF. The variable domain in full, completed from reference TRBV19 and TRBJ2-7, reads DGGITQSPKYLFRKEGQNVTLSCEQNLNHDAMYWYRQDPGQGLRLIYYSQIVNDFQKGDIAEGYSVSREKKESFPLTVTSAQKNPTAFYLCASSTAGTTSLEQYFGPGTRLTVT.

The rearrangement joins TRBV4-2 to TRBJ2-7, with 8 bases aligning to TRBD1. The J segment lost 10 bases and the V segment lost 4 bases, leaving 6 bases of the junction unmatched. There are 12 residues in the CDR3. The germline V gene encodes CDR1 LGHNA and CDR2 YNFKEQ. The CDR3 DNA sequence: TGTGCCAGCAGCCGAGAGGGACAGGCTCAGTACTTC. Translating gives CASSREGQAQYF.

The rearrangement joins TRBV19 to TRBJ2-6; TRBD2 agrees at 8 bases. The V and J ends lost 8 bases and 1 base, in that order; junction bases with no gene match: 10. This CDR3 spans 17 amino acids. Germline V gives CDR1 LNHDA, CDR2 SQIVND (reference sequence). The CDR3 spells CASRRGALKSGANVLTF. The CDR3 DNA is TGTGCCAGTCGGCGGGGGGCCCTCAAGTCTGGGGCCAACGTCCTGACTTTC.

The chain recombines TRBV7-2 with TRBJ2-1; 15 nucleotides agree with TRBD2. Germline V lookup: CDR1 SGHTA, CDR2 FQGNSA. This CDR3 contains 18 residues. V dropped 3 bases and J dropped 2; count of bases not matched to a gene: 5. The CDR3 region has the DNA TGTGCCAGCAGCTTCGGACTAGCGGGGGGGTATACCTACAATGAGCAGTTCTTC. Its translation is CASSFGLAGGYTYNEQFF.

This clone was seen once. The chain couples TRBV13 to TRBJ2-5; 8 bases match TRBD1. This CDR3 is 16 amino acids long. In germline, CDR1 is PRHDT, CDR2 FYEKMQ (reference sequence). The ends lost 2 bases at V and 5 bases at J; junction bases unmatched: 10. The CDR3 loop is CASSLRSQGAGETQYF. CDR3 nucleotides: TGTGCCAGCAGCTTAAGGTCCCAGGGGGCCGGGGAGACCCAGTACTTC.

CDR3 in DNA: TGTGCCAGCAGTTACCCGCCGGGGGGCCGCTACGAGCAGTACTTC. Its translation: CASSYPPGGRYEQYF. This sequence joins TRBV6-6 and TRBJ2-7, with D maybe TRBD2 (7 bases). The CDR3 totals 15 residues. CDR1 is MNHNY and CDR2 is SVGAGI in the germline V gene (reference sequence). V was cut by 2 bases and J by 3 bases, with 14 bases left in between.

The rearrangement uses TRBV25-1 and TRBJ2-5; 8 positions match TRBD2. Germline loops: CDR1 MGHDK, CDR2 SYGVNS. The CDR3 contains 15 residues. V trimming: 2 bases; J trimming: 1 base; junction bases outside the gene matches: 3. The CDR3 here is CASSETGGVQETQYF. CDR3 coding DNA: TGTGCCAGCAGTGAAACGGGGGGGGTCCAAGAGACCCAGTACTTC.

This clone was seen more than once but under ten times. The genes are TRBV11-2 and TRBJ1-1; the D is unclear. The CDR3 length is 16 residues. V was pared by 4 bases and J by 0 bases, with 15 bases between. From germline, CDR1 is SGHAT and CDR2 FQNNGV. CDR3: CASSWYSGSLNTEAFF. DNA of the CDR3: TGTGCCAGCAGCTGGTACTCAGGCTCTTTGAACACTGAAGCTTTCTTT.

The rearrangement uses TRBV19 and TRBJ1-4, with a weak D call TRBD1 (5 bases). The V gene lost 4 bases and the J gene lost 3 bases, with 18 bases spanning the gap. Germline values: CDR1 LNHDA, CDR2 SQIVND (reference sequence). The CDR3 is 17 residues long. The CDR3 nucleotides read TGTGCCAGTAGTAATCACAGGATGAGGAGATCTAATGAAAAACTGTTTTTT. This sequence encodes CASSNHRMRRSNEKLFF.

The J gene is TRBJ1-3, the V gene TRBV19, with 10 positions matching TRBD1. The CDR3 consists of 17 residues. Germline assignment: CDR1 LNHDA and CDR2 SQIVND (reference sequence). V lost 3 bases to trimming and J lost 3 bases; unmatched junction nucleotides: 8. The CDR3 is CASSIPTGGGNGNTIYF. The CDR3 nucleotides read TGTGCCAGTAGTATCCCGACAGGGGGCGGGAATGGAAACACCATATATTTT.

This clone came up once. V and J are TRBV3-1 (or the pseudogene TRBV3-2) and TRBJ2-7, with 15 bases fitting TRBD2. J was trimmed by 7 bases and V by 4 bases; bases with no gene match: 5. The CDR3 sequence is 15 residues long. Per the germline V gene, CDR1 is LGHDT and CDR2 is YNNKEL (reference sequence). CDR3 in DNA: TGTGCCAGCAGCCGAGGACTAGCGGGGGGGGAGGAGCAGTACTTC. Its translation: CASSRGLAGGEEQYF.

DNA of the CDR3: TGTGCCAGTAGTATATATTGGAAGGGGGATGGCTACACCTTC. Translation: CASSIYWKGDGYTF. This chain uses TRBV19 with TRBJ1-2, with D possibly TRBD1 on 6 matching bases. The CDR3 has 14 amino acids. Germline V CDR1 and CDR2: LNHDA, SQIVND (reference sequence). Trimming pared 2 bases from V and 6 bases from J, leaving 13 bases between.